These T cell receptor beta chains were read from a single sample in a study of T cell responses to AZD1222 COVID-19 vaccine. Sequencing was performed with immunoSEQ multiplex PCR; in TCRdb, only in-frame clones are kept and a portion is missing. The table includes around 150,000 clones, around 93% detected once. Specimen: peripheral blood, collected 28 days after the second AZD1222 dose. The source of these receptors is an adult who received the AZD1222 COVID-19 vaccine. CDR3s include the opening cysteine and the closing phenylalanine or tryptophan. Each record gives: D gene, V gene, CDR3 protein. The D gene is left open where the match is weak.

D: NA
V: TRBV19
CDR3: CASSLQGMNTEAFF

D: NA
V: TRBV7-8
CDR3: CASSLGAGVEKLFF

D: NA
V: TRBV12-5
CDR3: CASGFAGYEQYF

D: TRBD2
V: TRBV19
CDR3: CASSSSGGELFF

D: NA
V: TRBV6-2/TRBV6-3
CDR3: CASSFLDHQPQHF

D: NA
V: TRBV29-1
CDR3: CSAAPQDGETQYF

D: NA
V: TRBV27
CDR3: CASSLRRGIYGYTF

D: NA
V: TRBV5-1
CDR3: CASSPGQYNEQFF

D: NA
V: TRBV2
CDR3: CASTSLAGAYGYTF

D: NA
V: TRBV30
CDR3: CAWSTPWSLNTEAFF

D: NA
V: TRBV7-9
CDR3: CASSYQPIGDEQFF

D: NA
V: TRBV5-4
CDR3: CASSLDPLGVLNEQFF

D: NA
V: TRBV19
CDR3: CASSIIGSVSGNTIYF

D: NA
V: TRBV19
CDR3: CASSPGTIVGYTF

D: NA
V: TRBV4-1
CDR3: CASSQVKGTPHREEKLFF

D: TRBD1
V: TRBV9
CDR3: CASSDGQGVYGYTF

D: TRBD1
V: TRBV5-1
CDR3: CASKPGQEFEKLFF

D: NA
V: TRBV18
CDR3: CASSPLQASEKLFF

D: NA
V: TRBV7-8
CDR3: CASSLRGTGNEKLFF

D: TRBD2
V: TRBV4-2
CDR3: CASSPTSGGATDTQYF

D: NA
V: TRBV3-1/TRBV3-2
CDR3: CASSQDGFYGYTF

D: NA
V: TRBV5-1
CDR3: CASKPGWTSHSTDTQYF

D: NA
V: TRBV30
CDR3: CAWKQGNTGELFF

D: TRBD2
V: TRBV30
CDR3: CAWTSGSDTQYF

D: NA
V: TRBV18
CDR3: CASFPWGADEQFF